This TCR beta chain stems from a study of blood T cell repertoires in COVID-19. The CDR3 consists of 16 residues. Looked up from germline, CDR1 is SGHDT and CDR2 is YYEEEE. J gave up 0 bases and V 5 bases, and 7 bases lay outside the gene matches. Original processing notes: For nucleated cells, counts were estimated from reference gene primer amplification. Clones were sequenced by immunoSEQ multiplex PCR, and TCRdb holds only the in-frame ones, with some missing. V and J calls and clone size follow that table, whereas D and trimming were derived from the DNA. The table lists roughly 80,000 clones, approximately 80% of them singletons.

The sample was peripheral blood. This clonotype originated in a human donor in a cohort sampled during active COVID-19. J is TRBJ2-1 and V is TRBV5-6, with 8 bases lining up with TRBD2. The CDR3 nucleotides are TGTGCCAGCAGAATACGCGGGGGGAGCTCCTACAATGAGCAGTTCTTC. Its protein is CASRIRGGSSYNEQFF.